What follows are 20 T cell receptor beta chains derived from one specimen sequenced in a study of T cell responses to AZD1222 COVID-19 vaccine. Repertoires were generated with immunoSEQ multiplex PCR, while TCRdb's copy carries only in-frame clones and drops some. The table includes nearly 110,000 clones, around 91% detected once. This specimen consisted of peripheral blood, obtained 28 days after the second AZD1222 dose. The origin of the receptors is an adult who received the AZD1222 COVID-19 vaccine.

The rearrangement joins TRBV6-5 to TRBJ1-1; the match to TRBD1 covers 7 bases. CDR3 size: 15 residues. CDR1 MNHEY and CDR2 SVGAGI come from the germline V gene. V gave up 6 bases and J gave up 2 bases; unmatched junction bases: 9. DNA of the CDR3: TGTGCCAGCAGAAAAGCACAGGGGCATAACACTGAAGCTTTCTTT. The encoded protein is CASRKAQGHNTEAFF.

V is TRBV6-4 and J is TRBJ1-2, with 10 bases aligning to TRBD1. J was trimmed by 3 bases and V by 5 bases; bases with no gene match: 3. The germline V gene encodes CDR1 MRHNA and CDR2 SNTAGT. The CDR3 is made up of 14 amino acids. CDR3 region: CASSRDRGDYGYTF. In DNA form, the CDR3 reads TGTGCCAGCAGTCGGGACAGGGGTGACTATGGCTACACCTTC.

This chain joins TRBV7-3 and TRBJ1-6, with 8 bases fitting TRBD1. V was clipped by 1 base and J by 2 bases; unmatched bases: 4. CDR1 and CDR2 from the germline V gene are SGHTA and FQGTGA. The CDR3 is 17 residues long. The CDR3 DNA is TGTGCCAGCAGCTTAAAGGCAGGGGGCGCCTATAATTCACCCCTCCACTTT. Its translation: CASSLKAGGAYNSPLHF. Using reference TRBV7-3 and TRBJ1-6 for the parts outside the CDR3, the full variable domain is GAGVSQTPSNKVTEKGKYVELRCDPISGHTALYWYRQSLGQGPEFLIYFQGTGAADDSGLPNDRFFAVRPEGSVSTLKIQRTERGDSAVYLCASSLKAGGAYNSPLHFGNGTRLTVT.

The CDR3 region has the DNA TGTGCCAGCAGCTTAGCTCTAGCGAGCACAGATACGCAGTATTTT. Its translation is CASSLALASTDTQYF. The genes are TRBV7-6 and TRBJ2-3, with D tentatively TRBD2 (6 bases). The CDR3 runs 15 residues. V lost 0 bases and J lost 0, with 7 bases in between. The germline gives CDR1 SGHVS, CDR2 FNYEAQ.

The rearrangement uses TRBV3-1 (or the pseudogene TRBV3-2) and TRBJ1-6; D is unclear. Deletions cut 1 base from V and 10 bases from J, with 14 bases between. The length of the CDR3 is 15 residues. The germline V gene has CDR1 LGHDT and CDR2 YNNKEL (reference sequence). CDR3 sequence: CASSQAGRTLSPLHF. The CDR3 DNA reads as TGTGCCAGCAGCCAAGCGGGCAGGACCCTATCACCCCTCCACTTT.

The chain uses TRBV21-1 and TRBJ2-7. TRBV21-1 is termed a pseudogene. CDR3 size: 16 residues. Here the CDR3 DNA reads TGTGCCAGCAAAAGCGGAAGGGGTTACCCTATCTACGAGCAGTACTTC. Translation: CASKSGRGYPIYEQYF.

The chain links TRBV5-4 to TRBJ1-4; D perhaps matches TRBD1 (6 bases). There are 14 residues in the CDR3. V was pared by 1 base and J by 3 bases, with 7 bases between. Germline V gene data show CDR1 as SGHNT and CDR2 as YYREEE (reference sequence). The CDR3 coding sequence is TGTGCCAGCAGCTTGTGGACAGCTAATGAAAAACTGTTTTTT. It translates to CASSLWTANEKLFF.

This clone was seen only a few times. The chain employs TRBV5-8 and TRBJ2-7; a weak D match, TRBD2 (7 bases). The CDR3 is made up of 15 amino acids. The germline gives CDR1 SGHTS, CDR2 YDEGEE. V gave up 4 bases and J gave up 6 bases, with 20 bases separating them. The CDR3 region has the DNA TGTGCCAGCAGCGTCTGGGGGGGCGCAGCCTCCGAGCAGTACTTC. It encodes CASSVWGGAASEQYF.

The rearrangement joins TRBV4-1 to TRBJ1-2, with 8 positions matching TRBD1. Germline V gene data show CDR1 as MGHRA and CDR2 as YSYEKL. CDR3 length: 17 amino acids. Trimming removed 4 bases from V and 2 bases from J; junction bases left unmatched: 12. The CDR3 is CASSLIPGGGQNYGYTF. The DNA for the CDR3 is TGCGCCAGCAGCCTAATCCCAGGGGGCGGGCAGAACTATGGCTACACCTTC.

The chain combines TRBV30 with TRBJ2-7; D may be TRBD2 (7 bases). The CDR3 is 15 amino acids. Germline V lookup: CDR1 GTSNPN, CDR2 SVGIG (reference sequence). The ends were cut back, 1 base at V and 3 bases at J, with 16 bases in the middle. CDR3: CAWSAPGGYVYEQYF. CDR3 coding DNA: TGTGCCTGGAGTGCCCCGGGGGGCTATGTCTACGAGCAGTACTTC.

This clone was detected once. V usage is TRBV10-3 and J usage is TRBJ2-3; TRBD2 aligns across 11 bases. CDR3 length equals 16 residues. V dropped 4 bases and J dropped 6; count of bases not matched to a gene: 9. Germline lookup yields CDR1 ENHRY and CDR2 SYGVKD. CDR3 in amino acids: CAISVLASGGPDTQYF. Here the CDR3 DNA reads TGTGCCATCAGTGTTTTGGCTAGCGGGGGGCCGGATACGCAGTATTTT.

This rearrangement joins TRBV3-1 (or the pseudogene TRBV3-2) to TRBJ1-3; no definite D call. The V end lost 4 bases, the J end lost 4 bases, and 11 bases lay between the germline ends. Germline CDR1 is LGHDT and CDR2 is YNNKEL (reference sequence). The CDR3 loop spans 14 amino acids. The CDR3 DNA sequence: TGTGCCAGCAGCCCTTCGGCGGGCGGAAACACCATATATTTT. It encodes CASSPSAGGNTIYF.

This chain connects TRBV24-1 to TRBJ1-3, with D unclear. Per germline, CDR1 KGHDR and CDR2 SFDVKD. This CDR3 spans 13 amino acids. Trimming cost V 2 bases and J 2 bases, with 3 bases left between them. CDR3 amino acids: CATSDWTGNTIYF. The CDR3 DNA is TGTGCCACCAGTGATTGGACTGGAAACACCATATATTTT.

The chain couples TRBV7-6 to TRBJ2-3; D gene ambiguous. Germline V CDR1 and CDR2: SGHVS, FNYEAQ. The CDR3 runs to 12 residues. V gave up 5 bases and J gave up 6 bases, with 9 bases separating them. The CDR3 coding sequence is TGTGCCAGCAGCCCAATAGATGATACGCAGTATTTT. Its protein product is CASSPIDDTQYF.

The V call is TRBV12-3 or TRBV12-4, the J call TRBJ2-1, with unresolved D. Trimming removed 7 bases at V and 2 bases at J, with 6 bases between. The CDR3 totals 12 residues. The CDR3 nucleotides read TGTGCCAGCAATTCTCCCTACAATGAGCAGTTCTTC. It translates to CASNSPYNEQFF.

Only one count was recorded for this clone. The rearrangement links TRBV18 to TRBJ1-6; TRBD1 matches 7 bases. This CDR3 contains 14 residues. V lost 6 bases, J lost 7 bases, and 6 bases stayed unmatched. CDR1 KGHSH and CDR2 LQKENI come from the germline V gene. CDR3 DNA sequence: TGTGCCAGCTCGCTCGGGACAGAAAATTCACCCCTCCACTTT. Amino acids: CASSLGTENSPLHF.

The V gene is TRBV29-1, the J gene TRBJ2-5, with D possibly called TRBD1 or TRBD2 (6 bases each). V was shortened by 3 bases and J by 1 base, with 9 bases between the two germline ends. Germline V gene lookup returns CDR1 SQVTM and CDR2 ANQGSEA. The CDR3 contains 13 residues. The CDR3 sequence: CSVERGAQETQYF. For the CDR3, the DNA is TGCAGCGTTGAGAGGGGGGCCCAAGAGACCCAGTACTTC.

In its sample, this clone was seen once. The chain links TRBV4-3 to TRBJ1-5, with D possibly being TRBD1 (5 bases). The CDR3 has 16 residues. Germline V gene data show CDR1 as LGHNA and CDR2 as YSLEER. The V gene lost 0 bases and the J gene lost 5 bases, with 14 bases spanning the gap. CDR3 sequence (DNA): TGCGCCAGCAGCCAAGATCGGTTCGGGGCTCATCAGCCCCAGCATTTT. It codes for CASSQDRFGAHQPQHF.

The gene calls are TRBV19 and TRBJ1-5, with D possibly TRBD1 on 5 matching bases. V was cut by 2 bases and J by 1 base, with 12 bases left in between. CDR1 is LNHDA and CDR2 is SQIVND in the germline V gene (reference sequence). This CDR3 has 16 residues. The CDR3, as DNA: TGTGCCAGTAGTATATGGGCAGGGACGAGCAATCAGCCCCAGCATTTT. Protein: CASSIWAGTSNQPQHF.

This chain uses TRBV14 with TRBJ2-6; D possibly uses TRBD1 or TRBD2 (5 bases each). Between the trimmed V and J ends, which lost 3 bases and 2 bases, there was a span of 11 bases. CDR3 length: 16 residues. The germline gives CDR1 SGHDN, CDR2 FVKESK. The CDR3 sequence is CASSHPGAPGANVLTF. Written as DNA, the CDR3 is TGTGCCAGCAGCCACCCCGGGGCGCCTGGGGCCAACGTCCTGACTTTC.